The 9 T cell receptor beta chains below were found in one sample sequenced in a study of T cell repertoires in ileal Crohn's disease (dated by TCRdb to between 2017 and 2020). Libraries were made using the immunoSEQ multiplex PCR assay. Drawn from immuneACCESS, this table holds only the in-frame rearrangements with V and J called that TCRdb kept. Clones are partly lost; checked studies trace under half to an unresolved V gene and leave the rest unexplained. A total of roughly 11,000 clones appear in this sample, around 76% of them only once. Together, the top ten hold 4% to 5.5% of the sample. Sequenced material: ileal tissue. These receptors all come from an adult with Crohn's disease.

The rearrangement joins TRBV28 to TRBJ1-4; 9 positions match TRBD1. CDR3 size: 17 residues. Trimming took 5 bases from V and 7 from J; bases not matched to a gene: 14. Germline V gives CDR1 MDHEN, CDR2 SYDVKM. CDR3 loop: CASSPSGTGNFGEKLFF. DNA for the CDR3: TGTGCCAGCAGTCCATCCGGGACAGGGAATTTTGGTGAAAAACTGTTTTTT.

The chain links TRBV13 to TRBJ1-1; TRBD1 matches at 11 bases. Trimming at V came to 5 bases and at J to 5 bases, leaving 10 bases not matched to a gene. Germline lookup yields CDR1 PRHDT and CDR2 FYEKMQ (reference sequence). The CDR3 sequence is 16 residues long. The CDR3 loop reads CASSPGTGGVSTEAFF. CDR3 DNA sequence: TGTGCCAGCAGCCCGGGGACAGGGGGGGTTAGTACTGAAGCTTTCTTT.

The chain is built from TRBV5-8 and TRBJ2-7; D call uncertain. The CDR3 has 14 amino acids. Germline lookup yields CDR1 SGHTS and CDR2 YDEGEE. The ends were cut back, 2 bases at V and 2 bases at J, with 11 bases in the middle. The CDR3 DNA reads as TGTGCCAGCAGCTTAGAAGCGCTCCCCTACGAGCAGTACTTC. Protein: CASSLEALPYEQYF.

The chain combines TRBV18 with TRBJ1-1; maybe TRBD1 (6 bases). Trimming took 3 bases from V and 11 from J, leaving 16 bases between them. The CDR3 sequence is 13 residues long. Germline V CDR1 and CDR2: KGHSH, LQKENI. As DNA, the CDR3 is TGTGCCAGCTCACCTGACGGGGGGCTGAAGGCTTTCTTT. Translated: CASSPDGGLKAFF.

This sequence joins TRBV18 and TRBJ1-1; no definite D call. Trimming left V 2 bases short and J 1 base short, with 11 bases between. Germline V CDR1 and CDR2: KGHSH, LQKENI. The CDR3 loop spans 15 amino acids. This chain's CDR3 is CASSPNQVGNTEAFF. As DNA, the CDR3 is TGTGCCAGCTCACCAAATCAGGTGGGGAACACTGAAGCTTTCTTT.

The chain links TRBV7-2 to TRBJ1-6; D possibly corresponds to TRBD1 (5 bases). Germline values: CDR1 SGHTA, CDR2 FQGNSA. The V end was cut by 5 bases, the J end by 10 bases, with 9 bases between. This CDR3 region has 12 residues. The CDR3 reads CASSERGSPLHF. The CDR3 coding sequence is TGTGCCAGCAGCGAAAGGGGATCACCCCTCCACTTT.

The J gene is TRBJ1-1, the V gene TRBV4-2, with D maybe TRBD1 (5 bases). The CDR3 spans 17 residues. V dropped 0 bases and J dropped 0 bases, with 14 bases sitting between them. Germline V gene sequence: CDR1 LGHNA, CDR2 YNFKEQ. The CDR3 DNA reads TGTGCCAGCAGCCAAGATCGCAAGGAGGGGATGAACACTGAAGCTTTCTTT. Translating gives CASSQDRKEGMNTEAFF.

V and J are TRBV6-5 and TRBJ1-2; D possibly corresponds to TRBD1 (6 bases). Trimming took 1 base from V and 3 from J, leaving 9 bases between them. The CDR3 runs 14 residues. Germline-derived CDR1 and CDR2 are MNHEY and SVGAGI. CDR3 protein: CASSYFRGDYGYTF. The DNA of the CDR3 is TGTGCCAGCAGTTACTTCAGGGGAGACTATGGCTACACCTTC.

This sequence joins TRBV4-1 and TRBJ1-2, with 8 bases aligning to TRBD1. This CDR3 contains 14 residues. Germline CDR1 and CDR2: MGHRA and YSYEKL. V dropped 7 bases and J dropped 0; count of bases not matched to a gene: 4. The chain's CDR3 is CASTLDRANYGYTF. The CDR3 nucleotides are TGCGCCAGCACCTTGGACAGGGCTAACTATGGCTACACCTTC.